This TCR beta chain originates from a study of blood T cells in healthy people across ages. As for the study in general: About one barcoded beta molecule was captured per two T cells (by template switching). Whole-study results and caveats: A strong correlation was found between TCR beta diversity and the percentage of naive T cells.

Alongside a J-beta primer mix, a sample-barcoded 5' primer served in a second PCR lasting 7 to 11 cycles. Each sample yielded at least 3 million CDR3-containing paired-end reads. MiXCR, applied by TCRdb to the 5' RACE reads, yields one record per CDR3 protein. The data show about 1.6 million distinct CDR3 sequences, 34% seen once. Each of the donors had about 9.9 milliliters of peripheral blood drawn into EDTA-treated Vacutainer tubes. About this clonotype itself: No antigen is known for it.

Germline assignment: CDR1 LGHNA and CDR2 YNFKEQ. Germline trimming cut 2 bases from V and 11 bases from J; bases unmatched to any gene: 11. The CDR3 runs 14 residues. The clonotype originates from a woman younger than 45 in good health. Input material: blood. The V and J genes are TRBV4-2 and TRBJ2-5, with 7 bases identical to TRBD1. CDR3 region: CASSQPGQMGEQYF. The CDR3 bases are TGTGCCAGCAGCCAACCGGGACAGATGGGGGAGCAGTACTTC.